The clone carrying this T cell receptor beta chain came up many times. The source of the sample is a study of regulatory T cells in long-lasting Graves disease. On the study more broadly: Antithyroid drug exposure in newly diagnosed Graves' patients had lasted under 3 months.

As for time point: newly diagnosed GD, antithyroid drugs for less than 3 months. Isolated PBMC RNA provided the starting material for the TCR library. Patients all came to the study from an endocrinology department in Xi'an, China. Building of the TCR beta libraries involved iRepertoire HTBI primers and Arm-PCR of CDR3 regions. MiXCR, applied by TCRdb to the multiplex PCR reads, yields one record per CDR3 protein. The sample consists of about 620,000 distinct CDR3 sequences, roughly 15% of them appearing once. The CDR3 loop spans 18 amino acids. Germline V gene data show CDR1 as MNHEY and CDR2 as SVGAGI. The ends lost 0 bases at V and 5 bases at J; junction bases unmatched: 13. The same specimen was also included in a second study, on T cells in Graves' hyperthyroidism and ophthalmopathy.

The TCR was taken from a woman in her 30s with Graves disease. This material consisted of peripheral blood mononuclear cells (PBMCs), taken at new diagnosis, from a patient treated with antithyroid drugs. The chain joins TRBV6-5 to TRBJ2-5, with 9 positions matching TRBD2. The CDR3 region is CASSYSASGIMYEETQYF. As DNA, the CDR3 is TGTGCCAGCAGTTACTCGGCTAGCGGGATTATGTATGAGGAGACCCAGTACTTC.